The 6 T cell receptor beta chains in this list originate from one sample, sequenced in a study of shared clonotypes between healthy human individuals. Using immunoSEQ multiplex PCR, the repertoire was profiled, and TCRdb retains in-frame clones only, with some absent. The data show around 700,000 clones, with 73% seen just once and around 2% held by the top ten. Source material: memory CD4+ T cells sorted from blood. Subset noted: CD45RA-negative fraction. These receptors were taken from a woman in her 30s in good health.

The J gene is TRBJ2-2, the V gene TRBV4-2; 14 positions agree with TRBD2. The germline CDR1 and CDR2 sequences are LGHNA and YNFKEQ. After removal of 3 bases from V and 6 bases from J, the junction contained 3 bases not matched to a gene. This CDR3 has 16 residues. This chain's CDR3 is CASSHRTSGRPGELFF. For the CDR3, the DNA is TGTGCCAGCAGCCACAGGACTAGCGGGAGGCCCGGGGAGCTGTTTTTT.

The J gene is TRBJ1-2, the V gene TRBV5-1; D might be TRBD1 (6 bases). V dropped 4 bases and J dropped 2 bases, with 15 bases sitting between them. CDR1 is SGHRS, CDR2 YFSETQ, per germline. The CDR3 has 15 amino acids. The chain's CDR3 is CASSHRYTGNYGYTF. For the CDR3, the DNA is TGCGCCAGCAGCCATCGATATACAGGGAACTATGGCTACACCTTC.

This chain connects TRBV28 to TRBJ2-7; D may be TRBD1 or TRBD2 (5 bases each). V shed 6 bases and J shed 6 bases, with 21 bases lying between them. CDR3 size: 15 residues. The V gene's germline CDR1 is MDHEN and CDR2 SYDVKM. CDR3 in amino acids: CASRQSPTGTPEQYF. The CDR3, as DNA: TGTGCCAGCAGGCAGTCGCCAACCGGGACCCCCGAGCAGTACTTC.

The V call is TRBV19, the J call TRBJ2-5; tentatively, D is TRBD1 (5 bases). CDR1 LNHDA and CDR2 SQIVND come from the germline V gene (reference sequence). The length of the CDR3 is 13 residues. V was shortened by 3 bases and J by 3 bases, with 8 bases between the two germline ends. In nucleotides, the CDR3 is TGTGCCAGTAGTATGACCAGGGAAGAGACCCAGTACTTC. It codes for CASSMTREETQYF.

The V and J genes are TRBV4-2 and TRBJ2-4; TRBD2 aligns across 8 bases. Trimming at V came to 3 bases and at J to 0 bases, leaving 13 bases not matched to a gene. Germline V gene lookup returns CDR1 LGHNA and CDR2 YNFKEQ. The CDR3 sequence is 19 residues long. CDR3 sequence (DNA): TGTGCCAGCAGCCAGGACGAAGGGTGGCTAGCGGGAGCCAAAAACATTCAGTACTTC. Protein sequence: CASSQDEGWLAGAKNIQYF.

The chain links TRBV28 to TRBJ1-3; 11 bases align to TRBD1. V was pared by 5 bases and J by 2 bases, with 2 bases of the junction left unmatched. Germline CDR1 and CDR2: MDHEN and SYDVKM. The CDR3 has 15 residues. CDR3 in DNA: TGTGCCAGCAGTGGACAGGGGGCAGCTGGAAACACCATATATTTT. It yields the protein CASSGQGAAGNTIYF.